The clone carrying this T cell receptor (beta chain) came up a few times. Its antigen is unknown. Using immunoSEQ multiplex PCR, the repertoire was profiled, and TCRdb retains in-frame clones only, with some absent. Among about 97,000 clones listed, around four fifths were seen once. All the patients suffered relapse after autologous stem cell transplantation, and brentuximab vedotin exposure differed. Responses achieved at best were complete response, partial response or progressive disease. These data come from a study of PD-1 blockade in classical Hodgkin lymphoma. Turning to the study itself: Patients had nivolumab dosed at 3 mg/kg, delivered intravenously every 2 weeks.

Germline CDR1 reads SGHAT; CDR2 reads FQNNGV. Trimming took 6 bases from V and 0 from J, leaving 12 bases between them. This CDR3 is built from 15 residues. General study points: A significant rise in TCR diversity was seen by C4D1 for CD4+ cells but not for CD8+ cells. Those achieving complete response showed baseline diversity like newly diagnosed patients.

Specimen: peripheral blood mononuclear cells (PBMCs), collected at baseline. The chain uses TRBV11-2 and TRBJ1-3; no firm D call. The TCR sequence derives from a human donor with classical Hodgkin lymphoma. The CDR3 DNA sequence: TGTGCCAGCAGTCAAGGTCCAGCCTCTGGAAACACCATATATTTT. It is translated as CASSQGPASGNTIYF. Full variable domain (outside the CDR3, taken from reference TRBV11-2 and TRBJ1-3): EAGVAQSPRYKIIEKRQSVAFWCNPISGHATLYWYQQILGQGPKLLIQFQNNGVVDDSQLPKDRFSAERLKGVDSTLKIQPAKLEDSAVYLCASSQGPASGNTIYFGEGSWLTVV.